Below, 4 T cell receptor beta chains from the same sample are listed, as sequenced in a study of Ad26.COV2.S vaccination and SARS-CoV-2 variants. Method: immunoSEQ multiplex PCR; TCRdb's copy keeps in-frame clones and lacks some. The sample has approximately 420,000 clones, 88% seen once. Treatment of the sample: 15 to 20 received Ad26.COV2.S at low or high dose, single or two shots; roughly five received placebo; per-sample allocation not given. The investigators took samples on day 63 after the first vaccine or placebo injection. Sequenced material: peripheral blood, taken in a trial of Ad26.COV2.S vaccine versus placebo. These receptors originate from a person between 18 and 65 years old who received the Ad26.COV2.S COVID-19 vaccine or a placebo.

V gene TRBV5-1 combines with J gene TRBJ2-1; D uncertain. Germline CDR1 and CDR2: SGHRS and YFSETQ. CDR3 size: 13 residues. The V end was cut by 0 bases, the J end by 7 bases, with 8 bases between. The CDR3 protein is CASSLVVANEQFF. CDR3 bases: TGCGCCAGCAGCTTGGTGGTAGCTAATGAGCAGTTCTTC.

This sequence joins TRBV28 and TRBJ1-2; D unclear. Per the germline V gene, CDR1 is MDHEN and CDR2 is SYDVKM. The germline V and J ends were trimmed by 7 bases and 6 bases, with 12 bases remaining between them. The CDR3 consists of 12 residues. CDR3 sequence (DNA): TGTGCCAGCACCTGGGCCCTGGATGGCTACACCTTC. Encoded protein: CASTWALDGYTF.

The rearrangement uses TRBV11-2 and TRBJ2-3; 9 nucleotides match TRBD2. Germline CDR1 reads SGHAT; CDR2 reads FQNNGV. V lost 5 bases and J lost 2; bases outside the gene matches: 8. CDR3 length: 16 residues. The CDR3 is CASSPLAGRTTDTQYF. The CDR3 DNA follows: TGTGCCAGCAGCCCCCTAGCGGGGCGGACCACAGATACGCAGTATTTT.

This rearrangement joins TRBV19 to TRBJ1-2; D is perhaps TRBD1 (6 bases). The CDR3 is 16 amino acids. V shed 5 bases and J shed 2 bases, with 18 bases lying between them. Germline V gene data show CDR1 as LNHDA and CDR2 as SQIVND (reference sequence). The DNA of the CDR3 is TGTGCCAGTAGTCCAGGGCAGGGGCCTCTAAACTATGGCTACACCTTC. Translation gives CASSPGQGPLNYGYTF.